Given below is one T cell receptor (beta chain) in context. No antigen is known for it. The entry originates in a study of response to subunit inactivated influenza vaccine. Study-wide points: A suggestion made by the authors is that each seasonal influenza vaccination recruits few new T cells.

The ends were cut back, 5 bases at V and 2 bases at J, with 17 bases in the middle. The CDR3 has 16 amino acids. Germline-derived CDR1 and CDR2 are SNHLY and FYNNEI. TCRdb redid the calling of the RT-PCR reads with MiXCR, one entry per CDR3 protein. The repertoire has 150,000 or so distinct CDR3 sequences, approximately 10% of them found once; the top ten carry under 15%. The sequence was collected from a man aged 45-65 years who received an inactivated influenza vaccine. The sequencing used non-naive T cells sorted from PBMCs, collected roughly 6 weeks after vaccination. This chain links TRBV2 with TRBJ2-3; a weak D match, TRBD2 (5 bases). CDR3 nucleotide sequence: TGTGCCAGCAGTCCTATTACTAGGAGTCTCACAGATACGCAGTATTTT. Translating it yields CASSPITRSLTDTQYF.